The clone carrying this TCR beta chain was counted between two and nine times. The antigen is undetermined. Libraries were prepared by immunoSEQ multiplex PCR; TCRdb keeps only in-frame clonotypes and omits some of them. The sample includes 70,000 to 95,000 clones, about four fifths of them seen just once. This CDR3 is 13 amino acids long. Germline V gives CDR1 MDHEN, CDR2 SYDVKM. Unmatched junction bases numbered 5, after V lost 8 bases and J lost 2 bases. This sample is part of a study of radiotherapy plus CTLA-4 blockade in lung cancer. Study-level background: Patients showed objective responses in about 20% of cases, and disease control was achieved by about 31%. Points from the study as a whole: Early blood T cell clone dynamics, with interferon-beta, were reported to best predict response. After radiotherapy and ipilimumab, tumor-derived clones expanded in peripheral blood.

Patients with chemo-refractory metastatic non-small-cell lung cancer received focal radiation plus CTLA-4 blockade with ipilimumab. The J gene is TRBJ2-7, the V gene TRBV28; 8 nucleotides match TRBD1. The sequence was collected from a human donor with non-small cell lung cancer that progressed on radiotherapy plus ipilimumab. Sequenced material: peripheral blood, taken from a patient treated with radiotherapy plus ipilimumab. The CDR3 reads CASVNRGAYEQYF. In DNA form, the CDR3 reads TGTGCCAGCGTTAACAGGGGGGCCTACGAGCAGTACTTC.